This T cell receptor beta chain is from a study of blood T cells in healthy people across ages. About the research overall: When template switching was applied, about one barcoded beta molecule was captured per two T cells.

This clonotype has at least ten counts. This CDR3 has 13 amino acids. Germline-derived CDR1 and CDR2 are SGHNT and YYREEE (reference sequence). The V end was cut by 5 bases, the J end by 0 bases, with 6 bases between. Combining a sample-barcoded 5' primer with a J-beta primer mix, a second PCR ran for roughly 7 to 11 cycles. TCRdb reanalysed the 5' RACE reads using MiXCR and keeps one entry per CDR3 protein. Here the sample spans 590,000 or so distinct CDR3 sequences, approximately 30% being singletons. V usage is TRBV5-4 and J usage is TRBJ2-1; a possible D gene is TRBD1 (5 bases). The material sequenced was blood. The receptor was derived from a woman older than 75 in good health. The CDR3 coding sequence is TGTGCCAGCAGACAGGTCTCCTACAATGAGCAGTTCTTC. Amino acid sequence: CASRQVSYNEQFF.